This T cell receptor (beta chain) was documented in a study of OX40 agonist ivuxolimab in advanced cancers. This CDR3 has 16 residues. CDR1 is SGDLS, CDR2 YYNGEE, per germline. Trimming took 4 bases from V and 0 from J, leaving 14 bases between them. Assay: immunoSEQ multiplex PCR; the TCRdb copy retains only in-frame clones and omits some. The sample lists approximately 91,000 clones; around 90% were seen once. This chain uses TRBV9 with TRBJ1-3; tentatively, D is TRBD1 (5 bases). This TCR was recovered from an adult with an advanced solid tumor such as melanoma, head and neck, liver or kidney cancer. Material: CD4+ or CD8+ T cells sorted from blood, obtained in a trial of the OX40 agonist ivuxolimab. The CDR3 protein is CASSPREGSSGNTIYF. CDR3 DNA: TGTGCCAGCAGCCCCAGGGAGGGGAGCTCTGGAAACACCATATATTTT.